This T cell receptor beta chain appears in the sequencing data of a study of blood T cell repertoires in COVID-19. Study in general: Sites across the United States, Italy and Spain contributed samples from acute and convalescent COVID-19. The cDNA or gDNA used as material had been derived from T cells, B-cell-depleted T cells, or PBMCs.

In the original workflow: From reference gene primer amplification, estimates of nucleated cell counts were derived. Here immunoSEQ multiplex PCR was the method, and the copy in TCRdb shows in-frame clones only, minus some. The V and J calls and clone size were taken over from that table, and D and trimming were inferred from the DNA. The data contain about 150,000 clones, approximately 84% of them singletons. Seattle's cohort entered during active infection and was followed longitudinally. V was cut by 6 bases and J by 0 bases, with 8 bases left in between. Germline-derived CDR1 and CDR2 are ENHRY and SYGVKD. This CDR3 has 13 amino acids.

Sequenced sample: peripheral blood. The V call is TRBV10-3, the J call TRBJ1-1; D unclear. This clonotype was sampled from a woman aged 55-69 years with COVID-19, enrolled during active disease. The CDR3 region is CAIRGAVNTEAFF. In DNA form, the CDR3 reads TGTGCCATCAGGGGCGCCGTGAACACTGAAGCTTTCTTT.